The T cell receptor beta chain under discussion was sequenced for a study of CD8+CD57+ T cells in acquired aplastic anemia. Across the study: Recorded DNA amounts for sorted CD4+ and CD8+ cells had an average of approximately 3.2 ug.

TCR beta VDJ combinations and CDR3 sequences were profiled from genomic DNA. TCRdb reprocessed the reads via MiXCR and lists one record per CDR3 protein. This sample has 400,000 to 450,000 distinct CDR3 sequences, with about 70% found just once. This CDR3 has 14 residues. Trimming cost V 4 bases and J 5 bases, with 15 bases left between them. Per the germline V gene, CDR1 is SGDLS and CDR2 is YYNGEE. Material for sequencing was sorted CD4+, CD8+, or CD8+CD57+ T cells (not recorded which) from PBMCs. V gene TRBV9 combines with J gene TRBJ2-5; D is possibly TRBD2 (5 bases). The TCR comes from a human donor in good health, serving as a control. CDR3 region: CASSPGWEFETQYF. The CDR3 DNA reads TGTGCCAGCAGCCCAGGTTGGGAGTTCGAGACCCAGTACTTC.